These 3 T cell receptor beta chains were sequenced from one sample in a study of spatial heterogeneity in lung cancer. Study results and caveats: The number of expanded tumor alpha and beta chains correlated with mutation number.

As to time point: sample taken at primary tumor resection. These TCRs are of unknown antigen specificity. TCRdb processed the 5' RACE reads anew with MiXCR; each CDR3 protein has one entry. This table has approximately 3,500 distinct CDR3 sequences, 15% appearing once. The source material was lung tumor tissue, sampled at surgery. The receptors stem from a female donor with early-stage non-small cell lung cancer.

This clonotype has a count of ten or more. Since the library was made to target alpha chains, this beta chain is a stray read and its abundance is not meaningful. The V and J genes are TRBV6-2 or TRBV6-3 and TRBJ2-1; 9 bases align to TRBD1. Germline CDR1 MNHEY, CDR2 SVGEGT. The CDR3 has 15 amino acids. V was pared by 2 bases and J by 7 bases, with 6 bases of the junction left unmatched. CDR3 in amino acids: CASSYGGTGRNEQFF. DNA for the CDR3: TGTGCCAGCAGTTACGGAGGGACAGGGCGTAATGAGCAGTTCTTC.

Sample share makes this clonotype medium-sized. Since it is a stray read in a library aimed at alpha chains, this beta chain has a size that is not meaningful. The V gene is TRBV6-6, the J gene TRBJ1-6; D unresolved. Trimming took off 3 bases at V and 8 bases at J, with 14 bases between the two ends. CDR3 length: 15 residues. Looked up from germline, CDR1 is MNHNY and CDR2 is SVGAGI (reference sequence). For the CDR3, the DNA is TGTGCCAGCAGTTATCGGTTGCGAGTATATTCACCCCTCCACTTT. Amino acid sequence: CASSYRLRVYSPLHF.

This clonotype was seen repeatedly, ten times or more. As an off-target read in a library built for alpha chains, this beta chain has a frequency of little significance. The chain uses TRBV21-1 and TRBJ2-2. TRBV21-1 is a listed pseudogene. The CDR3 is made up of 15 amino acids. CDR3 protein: CASSKRSRNTGELFF. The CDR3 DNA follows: TGTGCCAGCAGCAAAAGGAGTAGGAACACCGGGGAGCTGTTTTTT.